These T cell receptor beta chains were read from a single sample in a study of blood T cell repertoires in COVID-19. This table comes from immunoSEQ multiplex PCR, and its TCRdb copy is limited to in-frame clones, with some not included. This sample has about 150,000 clones, with approximately 90% found just once. Sequencing was performed on PBMCs or T cells enriched from blood (not recorded which). Receptors were obtained from a woman between 50 and 59 years old who had recovered from COVID-19. CDR3s include the opening cysteine and the closing phenylalanine or tryptophan. D genes are given only for firm matches.

NA	TRBV19	TRBJ1-1	CASSTPGVNTEAFF
TRBD2	TRBV5-1	TRBJ2-3	CASSWGGDTQYF
NA	TRBV24-1	TRBJ1-2	CATSDTQGNGYTF
NA	TRBV4-3	TRBJ2-7	CASSQARVSLAEQYF
TRBD1	TRBV9	TRBJ1-6	CASSSRDSNSPLHF
NA	TRBV12-3/TRBV12-4	TRBJ2-1	CATAAGTQFF
NA	TRBV9	TRBJ2-3	CASSAYTDTQYF
NA	TRBV29-1	TRBJ1-2	CSVLEDYGYTF
NA	TRBV7-2	TRBJ2-7	CASAPDAGRTYEQYF
NA	TRBV5-8	TRBJ2-6	CASSLGAYGANVLTF
NA	TRBV10-3	TRBJ2-7	CAISESPGNEQYF
TRBD1	TRBV29-1	TRBJ1-2	CSVNSGGSYGYTF
NA	TRBV7-9	TRBJ2-7	CASTSQTSQGSYEQYF
NA	TRBV6-2/TRBV6-3	TRBJ2-1	CASSPLEGGPRFYNEQFF
TRBD2	TRBV10-1	TRBJ2-4	CASSDGLAGELAKNIQYF
TRBD1	TRBV28	TRBJ2-5	CASSPDRGGTQYF
NA	TRBV5-4	TRBJ2-6	CASSGTGTGANVLTF
NA	TRBV6-7	TRBJ1-2	CASQTGYYGYTF
NA	TRBV6-5	TRBJ1-1	CASSYSLQGNTEAFF
TRBD1	TRBV19	TRBJ1-1	CASGAQGALTEAFF
TRBD1	TRBV6-5	TRBJ1-1	CASSMDRGNTEAFF
NA	TRBV9	TRBJ2-1	CASSLRGARGYNEQFF
NA	TRBV5-1	TRBJ1-1	CASSLVGSTNTEAFF
TRBD1	TRBV7-3	TRBJ2-5	CASSLEGQQKETQYF
NA	TRBV25-1	TRBJ1-2	CASSEGGINYGYTF
NA	TRBV29-1	TRBJ1-5	CSVGGGNQPQHF
TRBD1	TRBV7-3	TRBJ2-1	CASSRSNAQGLGEQFF
TRBD1	TRBV27	TRBJ1-6	CASTRDRASSPLHF
TRBD1	TRBV13	TRBJ2-7	CASSFRGFSYEQYF
TRBD2	TRBV4-2	TRBJ2-1	CASSQQVLAGGSGNEQFF
TRBD2	TRBV11-2	TRBJ2-1	CASSTVAGGSYNEQFF
NA	TRBV4-1	TRBJ1-5	CASSHPGTNKGNQPQHF
NA	TRBV18	TRBJ1-6	CASSPGHGGAPLHF
TRBD2	TRBV27	TRBJ2-3	CASTLSGGADTQYF
TRBD2	TRBV6-5	TRBJ2-7	CASSSLAGGPYEQYF
TRBD1	TRBV3-1/TRBV3-2	TRBJ1-3	CASSPGGSRNTIYF
TRBD1	TRBV23-1	TRBJ2-2	CASSQTGDHTGELFF
TRBD2	TRBV3-1/TRBV3-2	TRBJ2-1	CASSQNSGGREQFF
TRBD1	TRBV9	TRBJ1-1	CASSARQGRTEAFF
TRBD1	TRBV12-5	TRBJ1-2	CASGLVGGRANYGYTF
TRBD1	TRBV4-1	TRBJ2-7	CASSQDPGQGAGEQYF
TRBD1	TRBV6-5	TRBJ1-3	CASRDRDFGNTIYF
TRBD1	TRBV15	TRBJ1-6	CATSEFGQENSPLHF
NA	TRBV3-1/TRBV3-2	TRBJ2-5	CASSAGGSLGETQYF
NA	TRBV5-4	TRBJ1-1	CASSLAVNTEAFF
NA	TRBV7-7	TRBJ2-5	CASSFRETGQETQYF
NA	TRBV5-1	TRBJ2-5	CASSLSIAEGETQYF
TRBD1	TRBV6-6	TRBJ1-1	CASIHRGQGTEAFF
NA	TRBV4-3	TRBJ1-1	CASSQDRQSNTEAFF
NA	TRBV12-3/TRBV12-4	TRBJ1-6	CASSPVRGSPLHF
NA	TRBV5-1	TRBJ1-6	CASSLVGGQLDSPLHF
NA	TRBV6-1	TRBJ2-7	CASSTDILSYEQYF
NA	TRBV6-6	TRBJ1-1	CASSYLRVGTEAFF
NA	TRBV5-6	TRBJ1-1	CASSLVVGEAFF
TRBD1	TRBV27	TRBJ1-1	CASMGRTGTTEAFF